This entry is about one T cell receptor (beta chain). Its specificity is not known. These data are taken from a study of cytomegalovirus exposure and HLA in healthy donors. Broader study findings: When presence/absence was analysed, sequencing depth was taken to be roughly uniform across donors. Under in vitro conditions, three CMV-associated chains were confirmed as specific for CMV antigens. Analysis performed later found roughly 17,000 TCR beta sequences associated with HLA alleles at 0.05 false discovery rate.

This PCR relied on a set of 60 Vbeta primers and 13 Jbeta primers. Method: immunoSEQ multiplex PCR; TCRdb's copy keeps in-frame clones and lacks some. This table has 60,000 to 70,000 clones, roughly 78% appearing once. With 6 bases clipped from V and 7 bases from J, the junction kept 3 bases outside the gene matches. This CDR3 comprises 13 residues. The V gene's germline CDR1 is SGHDN and CDR2 FVKESK. Sample: PBMCs. The source of this sequence is a man aged 35 to 55 in good health and CMV-seronegative. The rearrangement joins TRBV14 to TRBJ2-1; TRBD2 aligns across 10 bases. The CDR3, as DNA: TGTGCCAGCAGGCAGCGGGGGGGAAATGAGCAGTTCTTC. This encodes CASRQRGGNEQFF.